These 9 T cell receptor beta chains originate from one sample sequenced in a study of cytomegalovirus exposure and HLA in healthy donors. Some clones are missing from TCRdb's copy, which holds only in-frame ones; the method was immunoSEQ multiplex PCR. The sample lists some 170,000 clones; around nine tenths were seen once. The sequenced sample consisted of PBMCs. The receptors derive from a man aged 25 to 40 in good health and CMV-seropositive.

This chain joins TRBV6-5 and TRBJ2-2; D is undetermined. The CDR3 runs to 13 residues. Germline V gene sequence: CDR1 MNHEY, CDR2 SVGAGI. The V end was cut by 6 bases, the J end by 5 bases, with 10 bases between. Here the CDR3 reads CASRSSSTGELFF. CDR3 DNA: TGTGCCAGCAGGAGTAGCTCAACCGGGGAGCTGTTTTTT.

This chain connects TRBV6-5 to TRBJ2-1, with D possibly TRBD2 on 7 matching bases. The CDR3 is made up of 14 amino acids. In germline, CDR1 is MNHEY, CDR2 SVGAGI. V lost 7 bases, J lost 6 bases, and 16 bases lay in between. The CDR3 nucleotides are TGTGCCAGCACCGGGGCGGGGGACATCAATGAGCAGTTCTTC. Translating gives CASTGAGDINEQFF.

The genes are TRBV4-3 and TRBJ1-6; D is perhaps TRBD1 (5 bases). V lost 0 bases, J lost 6 bases, and 12 bases lay in between. Germline V CDR1 and CDR2: LGHNA, YSLEER. The CDR3 contains 16 residues. CDR3 protein: CASSQETAVPNSPLHF. CDR3 DNA sequence: TGCGCCAGCAGCCAAGAGACAGCCGTGCCTAATTCACCCCTCCACTTT.

Points on this clone: Other DNA sequences in the sample encode the same CDR3. The chain recombines TRBV9 with TRBJ1-3, with TRBD1 as a possible D gene (5 bases). The CDR3 spans 15 residues. CDR1 is SGDLS, CDR2 YYNGEE, per germline. With 0 bases removed from V and 0 bases from J, the gap between germline ends came to 7 bases. The CDR3 here is CASSVGQSSGNTIYF. The CDR3 DNA sequence: TGTGCCAGCAGCGTAGGACAGTCCTCTGGAAACACCATATATTTT.

The chain employs TRBV5-1 and TRBJ2-1, with D hard to call. Trimming pared 2 bases from V and 8 bases from J, leaving 8 bases between. There are 12 residues in the CDR3. Germline lookup yields CDR1 SGHRS and CDR2 YFSETQ. This CDR3 is CASSFLTDEQFF. DNA for the CDR3: TGCGCCAGCAGCTTCCTTACCGATGAGCAGTTCTTC.

The V call is TRBV7-2, the J call TRBJ1-5; 8 bases line up with TRBD1. J lost 7 bases, V lost 5 bases, and 13 bases had no gene match. CDR1 SGHTA and CDR2 FQGNSA come from the germline V gene. CDR3 size: 16 residues. The CDR3 nucleotides are TGTGCCAGCAGCCCACGTGGGACAGGATTATGGCAGCCCCAGCATTTT. It translates to CASSPRGTGLWQPQHF.

This chain's CDR3 is CASSQVRMSGESNQPQHF. CDR3 in DNA: TGCGCCAGCAGCCAAGTTCGGATGTCCGGAGAGTCCAATCAGCCCCAGCATTTT. This sequence joins TRBV4-1 and TRBJ1-5; D uncertain. Per the germline V gene, CDR1 is MGHRA and CDR2 is YSYEKL. This CDR3 contains 18 residues. V lost 1 base, J lost 3 bases, and 19 bases lay in between.

The chain carries TRBV27 and TRBJ2-7; no definite D call. The ends were cut back, 1 base at V and 2 bases at J, with 15 bases in the middle. The CDR3 length is 16 residues. Per the germline V gene, CDR1 is MNHEY and CDR2 is SMNVEV (reference sequence). Written as DNA, the CDR3 is TGTGCCAGCAGTTTATTGGAGCCCACCCGACCCTACGAGCAGTACTTC. Protein: CASSLLEPTRPYEQYF.

This chain links TRBV13 with TRBJ2-7; 8 nucleotides line up with TRBD2. V lost 4 bases and J lost 6; bases outside the gene matches: 14. The CDR3 contains 16 residues. CDR1 and CDR2 from the germline V gene are PRHDT and FYEKMQ (reference sequence). The CDR3 DNA reads as TGTGCCAGCAGCTCGGGGAGAGGGCGGGGGGTTGGCGAGCAGTACTTC. This encodes CASSSGRGRGVGEQYF. The full variable domain, its missing parts supplied by reference TRBV13 and TRBJ2-7, is AAGVIQSPRHLIKEKRETATLKCYPIPRHDTVYWYQQGPGQDPQFLISFYEKMQSDKGSIPDRFSAQQFSDYHSELNMSSLELGDSALYFCASSSGRGRGVGEQYFGPGTRLTVT.